Listed below are T cell receptor beta chains from one sample, sequenced in a study of T cells in Graves' hyperthyroidism and ophthalmopathy. One entry per CDR3 protein, called by TCRdb with MiXCR from the multiplex PCR reads. The sample records over 450,000 distinct CDR3 sequences, approximately 15% being singletons. Sequenced: blood. All receptors come from a woman in her late teens or twenties with Graves' hyperthyroidism. Each CDR3 is given with its conserved first and last residue. Fields, in order: clone size, D gene, V gene, J gene, CDR3 DNA, CDR3 protein. The D gene is left open where the match is weak. Where a row states a size, it is once, few, many or the class of an expanded clone; other rows omit it.

abundance: NA
d_gene: TRBD1
v_gene: TRBV6-1
j_gene: TRBJ2-1
CDR3nt: TGTGCCAGCAGTAGCCGGGACAGGGGACGCAATGAGCAGTTCTTC
CDR3aa: CASSSRDRGRNEQFF

abundance: NA
d_gene: NA
v_gene: TRBV19
j_gene: TRBJ2-1
CDR3nt: TGTGCCAGTAGTCCTTCCCAGTATTACAATGAGCAGTTCTTC
CDR3aa: CASSPSQYYNEQFF

abundance: many
d_gene: NA
v_gene: TRBV28
j_gene: TRBJ1-5
CDR3nt: TGTGCCAGCAGCCCGGGACATTGGGGGGACCTGGGGCCCCAGCATTTT
CDR3aa: CASSPGHWGDLGPQHF

abundance: few
d_gene: NA
v_gene: TRBV4-1
j_gene: TRBJ1-1
CDR3nt: TGCGCCAGCAGCCACCCCCTGATGACTGAAGCTTTCTTT
CDR3aa: CASSHPLMTEAFF

abundance: many
d_gene: NA
v_gene: TRBV7-9
j_gene: TRBJ2-1
CDR3nt: TGTGCCAGCAGCTTAGCAACAGCTTCGGGGTCCTACAATGAGCAGTTCTTC
CDR3aa: CASSLATASGSYNEQFF

abundance: few
d_gene: NA
v_gene: TRBV20-1
j_gene: TRBJ2-7
CDR3nt: TGCAGTGCTAGAGTAACAGGGTACTACGAGCAGTACTTC
CDR3aa: CSARVTGYYEQYF

abundance: NA
d_gene: TRBD1
v_gene: TRBV10-1
j_gene: TRBJ2-7
CDR3nt: TGCGCCAGCAGTGAGCACCGGGACAGGGACAACGAGCAGTACTTC
CDR3aa: CASSEHRDRDNEQYF

abundance: many
d_gene: NA
v_gene: TRBV5-1
j_gene: TRBJ2-1
CDR3nt: TGCGCCAGCAGCTCAGGAGGGGGAGACAATGAGCAGTTCTTC
CDR3aa: CASSSGGGDNEQFF

abundance: many
d_gene: TRBD2
v_gene: TRBV19
j_gene: TRBJ2-1
CDR3nt: TGTGCCAGTAGTATGGGACTAGATGTTGATGAGCAGTTCTTC
CDR3aa: CASSMGLDVDEQFF

abundance: few
d_gene: NA
v_gene: TRBV5-8
j_gene: TRBJ1-6
CDR3nt: TGTGCCAGCAGCTCCACCTTTACAGGATTGGATTCACCCCTCCACTTT
CDR3aa: CASSSTFTGLDSPLHF

abundance: few
d_gene: TRBD2
v_gene: TRBV19
j_gene: TRBJ2-1
CDR3nt: TGTGCCAAGCGACTAGCGGGAAGTGAGCAGTTCTTC
CDR3aa: CAKRLAGSEQFF

abundance: many
d_gene: NA
v_gene: TRBV4-2
j_gene: TRBJ1-1
CDR3nt: TGTGCCAGCAGCCAAGGAGGAGGGGGAGGAAACACTGAAGCTTTCTTT
CDR3aa: CASSQGGGGGNTEAFF

abundance: NA
d_gene: NA
v_gene: TRBV4-1
j_gene: TRBJ1-5
CDR3nt: TGCGCCAGCAGCCCCCGGACATTTAGCAATCAGCCCCAGCATTTT
CDR3aa: CASSPRTFSNQPQHF

abundance: NA
d_gene: TRBD2
v_gene: TRBV9
j_gene: TRBJ2-1
CDR3nt: TGTGCCAGCAGCGTAGTGTCTAGCGGGAGAAATGAGCAGTTCTTC
CDR3aa: CASSVVSSGRNEQFF

abundance: few
d_gene: NA
v_gene: TRBV5-1
j_gene: TRBJ2-5
CDR3nt: TGCGCCAGCAGCCCAGGGCTAGAGACCCAGTACTTC
CDR3aa: CASSPGLETQYF

abundance: few
d_gene: NA
v_gene: TRBV29-1
j_gene: TRBJ2-5
CDR3nt: TGCAGCGTTGACAAGCACCAAAAAGAGACCCAGTACTTC
CDR3aa: CSVDKHQKETQYF

abundance: NA
d_gene: NA
v_gene: TRBV7-2
j_gene: TRBJ2-1
CDR3nt: TGTGCCAGCAGCCCCGAAAGTTCAATCAATGAGCAGTTCTTC
CDR3aa: CASSPESSINEQFF

abundance: many
d_gene: NA
v_gene: TRBV3-1
j_gene: TRBJ2-5
CDR3nt: TGTGCCAGCAGCCGAGGCGATGTGGAGACCCAGTACTTC
CDR3aa: CASSRGDVETQYF

abundance: NA
d_gene: NA
v_gene: TRBV30
j_gene: TRBJ2-5
CDR3nt: TGTGCCTGGAGTGTTGGGGGGTGCCAAGAGACCCAGTACTTC
CDR3aa: CAWSVGGCQETQYF

abundance: few
d_gene: NA
v_gene: TRBV27
j_gene: TRBJ2-1
CDR3nt: TGTGCCAGTTCCGGACTACCACTTTACAATGAGCAGTTCTTC
CDR3aa: CASSGLPLYNEQFF

abundance: many
d_gene: NA
v_gene: TRBV20-1
j_gene: TRBJ2-1
CDR3nt: TGCAGTGCTAGAGATCGGGTAGGGAACCACAATGAGCAGTTCTTC
CDR3aa: CSARDRVGNHNEQFF

abundance: NA
d_gene: NA
v_gene: TRBV5-6
j_gene: TRBJ1-2
CDR3nt: TGTGCCAGCAGCTCCGAATACAGCTGGGAGTATGGCTACACCTTC
CDR3aa: CASSSEYSWEYGYTF

abundance: few
d_gene: TRBD2
v_gene: TRBV6-1
j_gene: TRBJ2-5
CDR3nt: TGTGCCAGCAGTCCAGCGGGAGGGCGGGGGACCCAGTACTTC
CDR3aa: CASSPAGGRGTQYF

abundance: many
d_gene: NA
v_gene: TRBV2
j_gene: TRBJ1-3
CDR3nt: TGTGCCAGCAGTGAGAGTAGAGGTGGAAACACCATATATTTT
CDR3aa: CASSESRGGNTIYF

abundance: many
d_gene: NA
v_gene: TRBV19
j_gene: TRBJ2-5
CDR3nt: TGTGCCAGTAGTATGAAGGGAGCATTTTTCGAGACCCAGTACTTC
CDR3aa: CASSMKGAFFETQYF